This T cell receptor beta chain derives from a study of blood T cell repertoires in COVID-19. Turning to the study itself: From T cells, B-cell-depleted T cells, or PBMCs came the material, which was cDNA or gDNA.

Germline values: CDR1 KGHSH, CDR2 LQKENI. V dropped 1 base and J dropped 5; count of bases not matched to a gene: 4. There are 15 residues in the CDR3. Per the original data handling: Estimated nucleated cell counts came from reference gene primer amplification. Assay: immunoSEQ multiplex PCR; the TCRdb copy retains only in-frame clones and omits some. V and J calls and clone size are those listed in that table; D and trimming were worked out from the DNA. This table has 250,000 to 300,000 clones, about nine tenths appearing once. The sequenced sample was peripheral blood. The rearrangement joins TRBV18 to TRBJ1-2, with 10 bases fitting TRBD1. The receptor comes from a woman in her 40s who had recovered from COVID-19. CDR3 DNA sequence: TGTGCCAGCTCACCACTTGGGACAGGGGAGTATGGCTACACCTTC. This codes for CASSPLGTGEYGYTF.